One and the same sample provided the 28 T cell receptor beta chains below, sequenced in a study of T-cell memory formation after mild COVID-19. From the 5' RACE reads, TCRdb called clonotypes with MiXCR, one entry per CDR3 protein. The table shows roughly 150,000 distinct CDR3 sequences, with roughly 15% occurring only once. The sample consisted of PBMCs or a T cell subset sorted from them (not recorded which). The receptors originated from an adult woman who had mild COVID-19 (a few samples of this study predate the infection). Cell type and time point are not known.

The rearrangement joins TRBV20-1 to TRBJ2-3; D assignment may be TRBD1 or TRBD2 (6 bases each). In germline, CDR1 is DFQATT, CDR2 SNEGSKA (reference sequence). The V and J ends lost 6 bases and 4 bases respectively, with 17 bases between them. The CDR3 totals 14 residues. CDR3 amino acids: CSARGGGSPDTQYF. DNA of the CDR3: TGCAGTGCCAGGGGAGGAGGGAGCCCAGATACGCAGTATTTT.

This clonotype was seen a handful of times. The CDR3 region has the DNA TGTGCCAGCAGTTTCGGGGGCTCCTATAATTCACCCCTCCACTTT. It is translated as CASSFGGSYNSPLHF. V usage is TRBV27 and J usage is TRBJ1-6; D may be TRBD1 (5 bases). Between the trimmed V and J ends, which lost 3 bases and 0 bases, there was a span of 6 bases. Germline V lookup: CDR1 MNHEY, CDR2 SMNVEV (reference sequence). CDR3 length: 15 residues.

This clonotype was detected many times. The rearrangement links TRBV7-2 to TRBJ2-1; the D is unclear. The CDR3 runs to 12 residues. V lost 2 bases and J lost 9, with 8 bases in between. Germline-derived CDR1 and CDR2 are SGHTA and FQGNSA. The CDR3 here is CASSLSRREQFF. CDR3 nucleotides: TGTGCCAGCAGCTTATCCAGGCGTGAGCAGTTCTTC.

This clonotype has a handful of counts. V is TRBV2 and J is TRBJ2-3, with no clear D. The ends were cut back, 7 bases at V and 1 base at J, with 9 bases in the middle. Germline V lookup: CDR1 SNHLY, CDR2 FYNNEI. CDR3 length: 13 amino acids. The CDR3 loop reads CASKPEGTDTQYF. For the CDR3, the DNA is TGTGCCAGCAAACCTGAGGGCACAGATACGCAGTATTTT.

This clonotype has a handful of counts. The V call is TRBV3-1, the J call TRBJ2-1; 7 nucleotides line up with TRBD2. Trimming cost V 1 base and J 7 bases; bases outside gene matches: 13. Germline assignment: CDR1 LGHDT and CDR2 YNNKEL (reference sequence). The length of the CDR3 is 17 residues. The CDR3 nucleotides are TGTGCCAGCAGCCAAGGAAAAGCTAGCGGAGGATGGAATGAGCAGTTCTTC. This sequence encodes CASSQGKASGGWNEQFF.

The J gene is TRBJ1-2, the V gene TRBV2; possibly TRBD1 for D (6 bases). Trimming cost V 6 bases and J 0 bases, with 17 bases left between them. CDR1 SNHLY and CDR2 FYNNEI come from the germline V gene. This CDR3 is built from 16 residues. CDR3 amino acids: CASSIGRDTANYGYTF. Here the CDR3 DNA reads TGTGCCAGCAGCATAGGCCGGGACACAGCTAACTATGGCTACACCTTC.

V and J are TRBV5-1 and TRBJ1-2; 9 bases map to TRBD1. The CDR3 is 15 amino acids. The V gene end was trimmed by 2 bases and the J gene end by 3 bases; junction bases not matched to a gene: 5. Germline V gives CDR1 SGHRS, CDR2 YFSETQ. The CDR3 nucleotides are TGCGCCAGCAGCTTAACAGGGGGCTATGACTATGGCTACACCTTC. Its protein is CASSLTGGYDYGYTF.

This chain uses TRBV29-1 with TRBJ1-1; 8 bases fit TRBD1. The germline V gene encodes CDR1 SQVTM and CDR2 ANQGSEA. The CDR3 extends over 13 amino acids. After removal of 4 bases from V and 7 bases from J, the junction contained 8 bases not matched to a gene. In nucleotides, the CDR3 is TGCAGCGTTGTTGGCAGGGGGCTTTATGAAGCTTTCTTT. Its protein product is CSVVGRGLYEAFF.

J is TRBJ2-2 and V is TRBV5-1, with a tentative D call TRBD1 (6 bases). Germline V gene data show CDR1 as SGHRS and CDR2 as YFSETQ. The CDR3 loop spans 16 amino acids. V lost 0 bases and J 1 base, leaving 10 bases between the germline ends. Written as DNA, the CDR3 is TGCGCCAGCAGCTTGGGGGACACACGGAACACCGGGGAGCTGTTTTTT. Translating gives CASSLGDTRNTGELFF.

This clonotype was seen a few times. The V call is TRBV12-3 or TRBV12-4, the J call TRBJ2-5, with 8 bases fitting TRBD2. Unmatched junction bases numbered 6, after V lost 5 bases and J lost 1 base. The CDR3 has 15 residues. The CDR3: CASSGLAGPQETQYF. CDR3 DNA: TGTGCCAGCAGTGGGCTAGCGGGCCCCCAAGAGACCCAGTACTTC.

The J gene is TRBJ2-7, the V gene TRBV4-1, with D possibly being TRBD2 (6 bases). Deletions cut 1 base from V and 4 bases from J, with 14 bases between. The CDR3 extends over 15 amino acids. CDR1 and CDR2 (germline): MGHRA, YSYEKL. CDR3 DNA: TGCGCCAGCAGCCAAGTCGGTAACGGGAGATACGAGCAGTACTTC. It codes for CASSQVGNGRYEQYF.

DNA for the CDR3: TGTGCCTGGAAACGAAGCGGGAGTATAAATGAGCAGTTCTTC. It encodes CAWKRSGSINEQFF. The chain couples TRBV30 to TRBJ2-1; 8 nucleotides match TRBD2. Germline CDR1 reads GTSNPN; CDR2 reads SVGIG (reference sequence). V gave up 4 bases and J gave up 7 bases; unmatched junction bases: 9. This CDR3 is built from 14 residues.

The V call is TRBV24-1, the J call TRBJ2-5, with 11 bases aligning to TRBD1. Per the germline V gene, CDR1 is KGHDR and CDR2 is SFDVKD. The CDR3 totals 16 residues. After removal of 3 bases from V and 1 base from J, the junction contained 3 bases not matched to a gene. The CDR3 coding sequence is TGTGCCACCAGTGATCCCGGGACAGGGGGCCAAGAGACCCAGTACTTC. This codes for CATSDPGTGGQETQYF.

The chain has TRBV5-6 and TRBJ2-2; D unclear. Trimming cost V 1 base and J 4 bases, with 8 bases left between them. Germline V gene lookup returns CDR1 SGHDT and CDR2 YYEEEE. This CDR3 is 14 amino acids long. CDR3 nucleotides: TGTGCCAGCAGCTTGACGAGCTTCACCGGGGAGCTGTTTTTT. This encodes CASSLTSFTGELFF.

This chain uses TRBV5-1 with TRBJ2-5, with D unresolved. The V end lost 0 bases, the J end lost 2 bases, and 11 bases lay between the germline ends. Per the germline V gene, CDR1 is SGHRS and CDR2 is YFSETQ. CDR3 length: 15 amino acids. CDR3 residues: CASSLGTPRQETQYF. CDR3 DNA sequence: TGCGCCAGCAGCTTGGGCACGCCTCGTCAAGAGACCCAGTACTTC.

This clonotype appeared a few times. The V call is TRBV7-2, the J call TRBJ2-3; D unclear. The CDR3 runs to 13 residues. Between the trimmed V and J ends, which lost 1 base and 4 bases, there was a span of 6 bases. Looked up from germline, CDR1 is SGHTA and CDR2 is FQGNSA. In DNA, the CDR3 is TGTGCCAGCAGCTTAGTATTGTCAGATACGCAGTATTTT. This gives the protein CASSLVLSDTQYF.

The chain couples TRBV6-1 to TRBJ1-1; D call uncertain. The CDR3 extends over 15 amino acids. Germline values: CDR1 MNHNS, CDR2 SASEGT. Trimming took off 2 bases at V and 6 bases at J, with 16 bases between the two ends. CDR3 bases: TGTGCCAGCAGTGAAAAGTTGAGGACGGTGGCTGAAGCTTTCTTT. It yields the protein CASSEKLRTVAEAFF.

This clonotype was seen more than once but under ten times. This chain links TRBV7-2 with TRBJ2-3; 11 bases are a match to TRBD2. V lost 2 bases to trimming and J lost 5 bases; unmatched junction nucleotides: 6. Germline CDR1 and CDR2: SGHTA and FQGNSA. The CDR3 runs to 16 residues. The CDR3 DNA sequence: TGTGCCAGCAGCTTATTCGGCCTAGCGGGGGGAGATACGCAGTATTTT. This codes for CASSLFGLAGGDTQYF.

The chain links TRBV5-1 to TRBJ2-1; 9 nucleotides match TRBD2. With 2 bases clipped from V and 7 bases from J, the junction kept 7 bases outside the gene matches. This CDR3 contains 15 residues. Per the germline V gene, CDR1 is SGHRS and CDR2 is YFSETQ. CDR3 amino acids: CASSFLAGGRNEQFF. DNA for the CDR3: TGCGCCAGCAGCTTTTTGGCGGGGGGGCGGAATGAGCAGTTCTTC.

This chain connects TRBV4-1 to TRBJ2-1; D might be TRBD2 (5 bases). Deletions cut 3 bases from V and 6 bases from J, with 18 bases between. The CDR3 contains 16 residues. CDR1 MGHRA and CDR2 YSYEKL come from the germline V gene. The DNA for the CDR3 is TGCGCCAGCAGCCATCGGTCAAGGACTTCCAGCAATGAGCAGTTCTTC. Protein product: CASSHRSRTSSNEQFF.

This clonotype was seen a handful of times. The rearrangement links TRBV5-1 to TRBJ2-3, with D maybe TRBD2 (7 bases). The CDR3 has 14 residues. The V end lost 4 bases, the J end lost 5 bases, and 14 bases lay between the germline ends. The germline V gene has CDR1 SGHRS and CDR2 YFSETQ. CDR3 loop: CASSLGGAGDTQYF. The DNA of the CDR3 is TGCGCCAGCAGCCTGGGGGGGGCTGGAGATACGCAGTATTTT.

A few counts support this clonotype. The chain links TRBV5-4 to TRBJ1-1; TRBD1 aligns across 7 bases. Per the germline V gene, CDR1 is SGHNT and CDR2 is YYREEE (reference sequence). J was trimmed by 6 bases and V by 4 bases; bases with no gene match: 6. The CDR3 is 13 amino acids. The CDR3 DNA is TGTGCCAGCAGCCGAACAGGGGACCCTGAAGCTTTCTTT. The encoded protein is CASSRTGDPEAFF.

The CDR3 DNA sequence: TGTGCCAGCAGCTTAACGAGCGGGGGAGGTCCCCCCACAGATACGCAGTATTTT. Protein: CASSLTSGGGPPTDTQYF. V usage is TRBV7-3 and J usage is TRBJ2-3; TRBD2 matches 8 bases. With V trimmed by 0 bases and J by 2 bases, 10 bases remained unmatched. Germline CDR1 reads SGHTA; CDR2 reads FQGTGA. The length of the CDR3 is 18 residues.

This chain joins TRBV27 and TRBJ2-1; 10 bases are shared with TRBD2. Losses at the gene ends were 6 bases for V and 2 bases for J; bases not matched to a gene: 4. Germline CDR1 is MNHEY and CDR2 is SMNVEV (reference sequence). This CDR3 comprises 15 residues. CDR3 nucleotide sequence: TGTGCCAGCAGCCTAAGCGGGAGGGCCTACAATGAGCAGTTCTTC. As protein: CASSLSGRAYNEQFF.

The chain combines TRBV7-9 with TRBJ2-2, with TRBD1 matching 7 bases. Germline lookup yields CDR1 SEHNR and CDR2 FQNEAQ (reference sequence). CDR3 size: 15 residues. Trimming at V came to 2 bases and at J to 6 bases, leaving 6 bases not matched to a gene. Here the CDR3 reads CASSLHRGEAGELFF. The CDR3 coding sequence is TGTGCCAGCAGCTTACACAGGGGAGAAGCCGGGGAGCTGTTTTTT. The full variable domain, rest sourced from reference TRBV7-9 and TRBJ2-2, is DTGVSQNPRHKITKRGQNVTFRCDPISEHNRLYWYRQTLGQGPEFLTYFQNEAQLEKSRLLSDRFSAERPKGSFSTLEIQRTEQGDSAMYLCASSLHRGEAGELFFGEGSRLTVL.

This rearrangement joins TRBV5-1 to TRBJ2-7; 7 nucleotides align to TRBD2. V gave up 4 bases and J gave up 11 bases; unmatched junction bases: 6. The CDR3 contains 11 residues. Germline assignment: CDR1 SGHRS and CDR2 YFSETQ. DNA for the CDR3: TGCGCCAGCAGCCTGGGGGGGTCGGAGTACTTC. Amino acid sequence: CASSLGGSEYF.

V and J are TRBV19 and TRBJ1-5; possibly TRBD1 for D (5 bases). The CDR3 spans 13 residues. The germline CDR1 and CDR2 sequences are LNHDA and SQIVND (reference sequence). The V end was cut by 4 bases, the J end by 6 bases, with 10 bases between. The CDR3 nucleotides read TGTGCCAGTAGTACGGGGGGTGTTCAGCCCCAGCATTTT. This codes for CASSTGGVQPQHF.

V is TRBV6-2 or TRBV6-3 and J is TRBJ2-3; no definite D call. Germline CDR1 and CDR2: MNHEY and SVGEGT. V gave up 3 bases and J gave up 4 bases, with 5 bases separating them. CDR3 length: 12 amino acids. The CDR3 spells CASSYESDTQYF. CDR3 in DNA: TGTGCCAGCAGTTATGAATCAGATACGCAGTATTTT.